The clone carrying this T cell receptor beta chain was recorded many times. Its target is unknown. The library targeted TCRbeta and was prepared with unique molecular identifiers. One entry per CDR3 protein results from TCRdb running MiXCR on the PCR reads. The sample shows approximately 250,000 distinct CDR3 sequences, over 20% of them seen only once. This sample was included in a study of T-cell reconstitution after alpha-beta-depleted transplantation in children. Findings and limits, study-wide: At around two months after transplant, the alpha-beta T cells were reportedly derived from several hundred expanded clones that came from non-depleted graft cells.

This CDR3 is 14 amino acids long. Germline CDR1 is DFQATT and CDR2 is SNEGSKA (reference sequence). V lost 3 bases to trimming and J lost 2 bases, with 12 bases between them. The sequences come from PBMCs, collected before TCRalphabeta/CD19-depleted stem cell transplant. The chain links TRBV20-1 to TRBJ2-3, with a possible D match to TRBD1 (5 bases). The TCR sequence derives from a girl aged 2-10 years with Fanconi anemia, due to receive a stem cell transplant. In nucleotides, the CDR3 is TGCAGTGCTAGCGACAGCCTCCTCACAGATACGCAGTATTTT. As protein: CSASDSLLTDTQYF.